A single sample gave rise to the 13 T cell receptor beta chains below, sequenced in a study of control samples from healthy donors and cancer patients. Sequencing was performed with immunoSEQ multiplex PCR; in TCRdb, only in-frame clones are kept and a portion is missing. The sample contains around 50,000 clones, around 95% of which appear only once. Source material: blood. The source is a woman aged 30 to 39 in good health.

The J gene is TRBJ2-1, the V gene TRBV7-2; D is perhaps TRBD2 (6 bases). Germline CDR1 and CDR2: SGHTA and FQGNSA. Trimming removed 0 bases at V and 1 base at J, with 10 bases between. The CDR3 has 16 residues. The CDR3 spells CASSLAFAGSYNEQFF. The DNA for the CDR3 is TGTGCCAGCAGCTTAGCTTTTGCGGGGTCCTACAATGAGCAGTTCTTC.

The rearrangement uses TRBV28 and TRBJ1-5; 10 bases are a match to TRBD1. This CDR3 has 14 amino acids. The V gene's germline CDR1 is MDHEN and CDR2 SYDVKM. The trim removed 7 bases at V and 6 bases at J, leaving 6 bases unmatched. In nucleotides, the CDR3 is TGTGCCAGCAACGACAGGGGGCGCGGTCAGCCCCAGCATTTT. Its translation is CASNDRGRGQPQHF.

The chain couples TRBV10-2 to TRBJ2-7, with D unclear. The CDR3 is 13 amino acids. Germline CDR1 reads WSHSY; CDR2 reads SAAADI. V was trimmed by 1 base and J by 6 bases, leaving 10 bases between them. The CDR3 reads CASSEFMAGEQYF. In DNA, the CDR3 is TGCGCCAGCAGTGAGTTCATGGCCGGCGAGCAGTACTTC.

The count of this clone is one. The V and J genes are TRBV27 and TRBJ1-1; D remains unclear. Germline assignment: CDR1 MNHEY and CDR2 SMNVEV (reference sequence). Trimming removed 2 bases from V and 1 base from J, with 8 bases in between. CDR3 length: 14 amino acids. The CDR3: CASSLVGGNTEAFF. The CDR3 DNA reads TGTGCCAGCAGTTTAGTTGGAGGGAACACTGAAGCTTTCTTT.

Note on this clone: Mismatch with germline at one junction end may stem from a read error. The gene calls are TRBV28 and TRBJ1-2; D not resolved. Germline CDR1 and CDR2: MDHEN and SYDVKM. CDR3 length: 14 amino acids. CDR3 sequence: CAGSPRRLTYGYTF. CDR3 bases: TGTGCCGGCAGTCCCCGGAGGCTCACCTATGGCTACACCTTC.

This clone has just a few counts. CDR3 sequence reads: CASSDSSSGTGVLFF. The CDR3 bases are TGTGCCAGCAGTGACTCGTCTAGCGGGACCGGGGTCCTGTTTTTT. The gene calls are TRBV6-4 and TRBJ2-2; 9 nucleotides agree with TRBD2. Germline V gene lookup returns CDR1 MRHNA and CDR2 SNTAGT. V gave up 0 bases and J gave up 14 bases; unmatched junction bases: 10. This CDR3 region has 15 residues.

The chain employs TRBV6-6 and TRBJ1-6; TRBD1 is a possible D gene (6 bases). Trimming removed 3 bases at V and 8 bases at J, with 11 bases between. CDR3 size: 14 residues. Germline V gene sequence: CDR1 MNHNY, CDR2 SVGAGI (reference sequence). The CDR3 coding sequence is TGTGCCAGCAGTTATTTACAGGGCGATTCACCCCTCCACTTT. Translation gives CASSYLQGDSPLHF.

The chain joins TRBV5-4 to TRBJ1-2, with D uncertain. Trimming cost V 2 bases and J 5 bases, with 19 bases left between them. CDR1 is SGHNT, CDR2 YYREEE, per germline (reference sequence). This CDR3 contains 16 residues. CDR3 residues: CASSFTLPGMEYGYTF. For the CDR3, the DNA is TGTGCCAGCAGCTTCACACTGCCCGGGATGGAATATGGCTACACCTTC. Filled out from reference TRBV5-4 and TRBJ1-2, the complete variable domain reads ETGVTQSPTHLIKTRGQQVTLRCSSQSGHNTVSWYQQALGQGPQFIFQYYREEENGRGNFPPRFSGLQFPNYSSELNVNALELDDSALYLCASSFTLPGMEYGYTFGSGTRLTVV.

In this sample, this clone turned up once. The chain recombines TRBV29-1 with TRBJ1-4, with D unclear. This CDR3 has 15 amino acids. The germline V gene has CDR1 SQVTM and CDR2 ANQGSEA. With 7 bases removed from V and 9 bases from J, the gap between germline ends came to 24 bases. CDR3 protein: CSALSDGHLMKKLFF. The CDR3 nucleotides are TGCAGCGCCCTATCGGACGGCCACCTAATGAAAAAACTGTTTTTT. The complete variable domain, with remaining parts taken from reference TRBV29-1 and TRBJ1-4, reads SAVISQKPSRDICQRGTSLTIQCQVDSQVTMMFWYRQQPGQSLTLIATANQGSEATYESGFVIDKFPISRPNLTFSTLTVSNMSPEDSSIYLCSALSDGHLMKKLFFGSGTQLSVL.

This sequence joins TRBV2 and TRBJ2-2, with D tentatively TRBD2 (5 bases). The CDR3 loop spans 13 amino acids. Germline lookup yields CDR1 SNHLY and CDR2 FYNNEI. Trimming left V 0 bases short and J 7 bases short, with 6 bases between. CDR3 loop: CASSEARGGELFF. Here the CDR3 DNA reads TGTGCCAGCAGTGAAGCTCGGGGCGGGGAGCTGTTTTTT.

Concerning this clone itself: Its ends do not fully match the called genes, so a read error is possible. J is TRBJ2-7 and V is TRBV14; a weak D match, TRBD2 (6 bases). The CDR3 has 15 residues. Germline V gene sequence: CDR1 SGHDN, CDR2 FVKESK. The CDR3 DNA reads TGTGCCAGCAGCCACATAGCGGCTGTCCCCTACGGGCAGTACTTC. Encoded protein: CASSHIAAVPYGQYF.

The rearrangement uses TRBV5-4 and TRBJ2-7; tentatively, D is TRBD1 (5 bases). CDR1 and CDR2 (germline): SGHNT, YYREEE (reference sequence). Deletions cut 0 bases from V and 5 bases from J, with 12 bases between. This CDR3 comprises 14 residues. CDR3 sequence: CASSLGVRVHEQYF. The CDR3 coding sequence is TGTGCCAGCAGCTTGGGCGTCAGGGTCCACGAGCAGTACTTC.

This chain's CDR3 is CASSSQTSTTRGYTF. The DNA of the CDR3 is TGTGCCAGCAGCTCACAGACAAGCACAACTAGGGGCTACACCTTC. The chain employs TRBV5-6 and TRBJ1-2; D call uncertain. The CDR3 is 15 residues long. Per germline, CDR1 SGHDT and CDR2 YYEEEE. V was trimmed by 3 bases and J by 8 bases, leaving 20 bases between them. The full variable domain, with the rest looked up from reference TRBV5-6 and TRBJ1-2, is DAGVTQSPTHLIKTRGQQVTLRCSPKSGHDTVSWYQQALGQGPQFIFQYYEEEERQRGNFPDRFSGHQFPNYSSELNVNALLLGDSALYLCASSSQTSTTRGYTFGSGTRLTVV.